The 13 T cell receptor beta chains listed next were all sequenced from one sample in a study of T cell responses to AZD1222 COVID-19 vaccine. Clones were read by immunoSEQ multiplex PCR, and TCRdb kept only the in-frame ones, dropping some. The sample holds tens of thousands of clones; about nine tenths are singletons and the top ten take about 24%. Sequenced here: peripheral blood, sampled on day 0 of AZD1222 vaccination. These receptors were collected from an adult in good health.

The chain has TRBV28 and TRBJ2-7; D ambiguous. V lost 5 bases and J 2 bases, leaving 7 bases between the germline ends. CDR3 length: 12 amino acids. Germline loops: CDR1 MDHEN, CDR2 SYDVKM. CDR3 sequence: CASSPDPYEQYF. CDR3 in DNA: TGTGCCAGCAGTCCCGATCCCTACGAGCAGTACTTC.

The V call is TRBV4-3, the J call TRBJ1-5; 7 positions agree with TRBD1. The CDR3 is 15 amino acids. The germline CDR1 and CDR2 sequences are LGHNA and YSLEER. Trimming removed 6 bases from V and 0 bases from J; junction bases left unmatched: 5. CDR3 coding DNA: TGCGCCAGCAGACTGGACAGGAATAGCAATCAGCCCCAGCATTTT. Encoded protein: CASRLDRNSNQPQHF.

This chain uses TRBV6-2 or TRBV6-3 with TRBJ1-1; TRBD1 agrees at 7 bases. Germline trimming cut 4 bases from V and 1 base from J; bases unmatched to any gene: 6. The length of the CDR3 is 15 residues. Per germline, CDR1 MNHEY and CDR2 SVGEGT. CDR3 loop: CASSSSTGENTEAFF. In DNA form, the CDR3 reads TGTGCCAGCAGTTCCTCCACAGGGGAGAACACTGAAGCTTTCTTT.

The chain uses TRBV7-2 and TRBJ1-1; unclear D gene. In germline, CDR1 is SGHTA, CDR2 FQGNSA. Trimming pared 1 base from V and 1 base from J, leaving 7 bases between. CDR3 length: 14 amino acids. The CDR3 protein is CASSLDRQNTEAFF. In nucleotides, the CDR3 is TGTGCCAGCAGCTTAGATAGACAGAACACTGAAGCTTTCTTT.

This clone was recorded once. V gene TRBV7-9 combines with J gene TRBJ1-1; TRBD1 aligns across 7 bases. The CDR3 consists of 15 residues. With 4 bases clipped from V and 1 base from J, the junction kept 6 bases outside the gene matches. In germline, CDR1 is SEHNR, CDR2 FQNEAQ (reference sequence). DNA for the CDR3: TGTGCCAGCAGCTATCCAGGGGGTGCGAACACTGAAGCTTTCTTT. Amino acids: CASSYPGGANTEAFF.

The V gene is TRBV30, the J gene TRBJ1-2; D perhaps matches TRBD1 (5 bases). The germline gives CDR1 GTSNPN, CDR2 SVGIG (reference sequence). This CDR3 has 11 residues. V was trimmed by 5 bases and J by 8 bases, leaving 12 bases between them. CDR3 protein: CAWGTGAGYTF. CDR3 DNA sequence: TGTGCCTGGGGGACGGGCGCAGGCTACACCTTC.

The rearrangement links TRBV10-3 to TRBJ1-2; 10 bases are a match to TRBD1. Germline CDR1 ENHRY, CDR2 SYGVKD. V lost 7 bases, J lost 7 bases, and 6 bases stayed unmatched. The CDR3 length is 13 residues. The CDR3 reads CAITPRTGGGYTF. The CDR3 coding sequence is TGTGCCATCACCCCCCGGACAGGGGGTGGCTACACCTTC.

V and J are TRBV19 and TRBJ2-1; no firm D call. Trimming removed 5 bases from V and 0 bases from J, with 8 bases in between. CDR1 LNHDA and CDR2 SQIVND come from the germline V gene (reference sequence). The length of the CDR3 is 14 residues. CDR3 coding DNA: TGTGCCAGTAGTTCTTGGAGCTCCTACAATGAGCAGTTCTTC. Translating gives CASSSWSSYNEQFF.

The V call is TRBV24-1, the J call TRBJ2-1; 9 positions agree with TRBD2. V lost 4 bases and J lost 3; bases outside the gene matches: 3. Germline V CDR1 and CDR2: KGHDR, SFDVKD. The CDR3 is made up of 15 amino acids. The CDR3 nucleotides read TGTGCCACCAGTGAGCGGGGGGGCCACTACAATGAGCAGTTCTTC. Translating it yields CATSERGGHYNEQFF.

The chain recombines TRBV3-1 (or the pseudogene TRBV3-2) with TRBJ1-2; no reliable D call. The germline gives CDR1 LGHDT, CDR2 YNNKEL (reference sequence). The V and J ends lost 0 bases and 1 base respectively, with 6 bases between them. The CDR3 has 14 residues. Written as DNA, the CDR3 is TGTGCCAGCAGCCAAGAGGGAGATAACTATGGCTACACCTTC. Amino acid sequence: CASSQEGDNYGYTF.

This sequence joins TRBV18 and TRBJ1-3; 7 positions agree with TRBD1. The CDR3 has 14 amino acids. V was clipped by 2 bases and J by 2 bases; unmatched bases: 0. Per germline, CDR1 KGHSH and CDR2 LQKENI. The CDR3 nucleotides are TGTGCCAGCTCACCAGGGACAGCTGGAAACACCATATATTTT. Encoded protein: CASSPGTAGNTIYF.

This clone was observed a single time. This sequence joins TRBV9 and TRBJ2-3, with no clear D. V lost 3 bases, J lost 8 bases, and 13 bases lay in between. This CDR3 has 13 residues. Germline V gene lookup returns CDR1 SGDLS and CDR2 YYNGEE. This chain's CDR3 is CASSGEWRSTQYF. The CDR3 nucleotides are TGTGCCAGCAGCGGCGAATGGAGAAGTACGCAGTATTTT.

The gene calls are TRBV7-2 and TRBJ2-7; the D is unclear. The CDR3 sequence is 13 residues long. V was cut by 3 bases and J by 1 base, with 7 bases left in between. Germline V gene sequence: CDR1 SGHTA, CDR2 FQGNSA. The CDR3 reads CASSLVRSYEQYF. CDR3 bases: TGTGCCAGCAGCTTGGTCCGATCCTACGAGCAGTACTTC. Complete variable domain (other parts from reference TRBV7-2 and TRBJ2-7): GAGVSQSPSNKVTEKGKDVELRCDPISGHTALYWYRQSLGQGLEFLIYFQGNSAPDKSGLPSDRFSAERTGGSVSTLTIQRTQQEDSAVYLCASSLVRSYEQYFGPGTRLTVT.